The table lists the clone carrying this T cell receptor (beta chain) with many counts. Before thyroid surgery, none of the patients had received any treatment. These data come from a study of metastatic and nonmetastatic thyroid tumors. The wider study: Across peripheral blood and tumor or nodule tissue samples taken from malignant and benign thyroid patients, the repertoires were compared with one another.

The CDR3 loop spans 14 amino acids. Per the germline V gene, CDR1 is MNHEY and CDR2 is SVGAGI. The ends were cut back, 0 bases at V and 6 bases at J, with 11 bases in the middle. Using MiXCR, TCRdb reanalyzed the PCR reads. The data contain roughly 45,000 clones, roughly 3.2% of them singletons. The sequenced sample was blood. The TCR comes from a female donor with papillary thyroid cancer or a benign thyroid nodule (not recorded which). Some clones in this sample may be carry-over from other donors' samples. This chain links TRBV6-5 with TRBJ1-2; no clear D. CDR3 bases: TGTGCCAGCAGTTACTCTCGCGGGAGCCATGGCTACACCTTC. It is translated as CASSYSRGSHGYTF.